These 7 T cell receptor beta chains were all obtained from the same sample, sequenced in a study of TIL therapy for anti-PD-1-resistant metastatic lung cancer. The time point was: pre-treatment sample, taken before nivolumab and TIL therapy. Sequencing used immunoSEQ v3. Data came from immunoSEQ multiplex PCR; TCRdb stores just in-frame clones and leaves some out. The sample yields more than 55,000 clones, about two thirds seen once. Source: blood, taken at baseline. The origin of the receptors is a person aged 25 to 80 with non-small cell lung cancer.

The CDR3 sequence is CASTPIAGGTDTQYF. CDR3 sequence (DNA): TGTGCCAGCACCCCAATAGCGGGAGGTACAGATACGCAGTATTTT. The rearrangement uses TRBV6-1 and TRBJ2-3; 10 nucleotides agree with TRBD2. This CDR3 comprises 15 residues. The trim removed 7 bases at V and 3 bases at J, leaving 7 bases unmatched. Germline V gene lookup returns CDR1 MNHNS and CDR2 SASEGT.

This rearrangement joins TRBV4-1 to TRBJ2-7; weak D call: TRBD1 (5 bases). Trimming took 4 bases from V and 5 from J, leaving 21 bases between them. The CDR3 spans 16 residues. Germline V lookup: CDR1 MGHRA, CDR2 YSYEKL. CDR3 bases: TGCGCCAGCAGCCCGGTGATGGCAGGGTGGAAAGACGAGCAGTACTTC. Its translation: CASSPVMAGWKDEQYF.

This clone appeared a single time. The chain couples TRBV6-1 to TRBJ2-7; TRBD1 matches at 10 bases. The length of the CDR3 is 15 residues. Germline CDR1 is MNHNS and CDR2 is SASEGT. J was trimmed by 3 bases and V by 7 bases; bases with no gene match: 9. The CDR3 is CASIRSRTGGYEQYF. In DNA form, the CDR3 reads TGTGCCAGCATTCGATCCAGGACAGGGGGCTACGAGCAGTACTTC.

The rearrangement joins TRBV6-4 to TRBJ1-1; D remains ambiguous. Trimming took off 8 bases at V and 1 base at J, with 11 bases between the two ends. Germline CDR1 is MRHNA and CDR2 is SNTAGT. This CDR3 comprises 13 residues. In DNA, the CDR3 is TGTGCCAGCGCACAGATTCCGAACACTGAAGCTTTCTTT. Amino acids: CASAQIPNTEAFF.

This clone was counted a single time. This chain uses TRBV5-1 with TRBJ2-7, with 7 bases matching TRBD2. Germline V lookup: CDR1 SGHRS, CDR2 YFSETQ. V lost 4 bases to trimming and J lost 3 bases; unmatched junction nucleotides: 7. The CDR3 runs to 14 residues. The CDR3: CASSPLGGNYEQYF. The DNA of the CDR3 is TGCGCCAGCAGCCCCCTGGGGGGGAACTACGAGCAGTACTTC.

The chain uses TRBV5-1 and TRBJ2-6; possible D gene TRBD1, 6 bases. The germline V gene encodes CDR1 SGHRS and CDR2 YFSETQ. This CDR3 region has 17 residues. V was pared by 4 bases and J by 3 bases, with 17 bases between. CDR3 residues: CASSIPTGNFGANVLTF. As DNA, the CDR3 is TGCGCCAGCAGCATTCCTACAGGGAATTTTGGGGCCAACGTCCTGACTTTC.

This clone was found a few times. The rearrangement links TRBV7-2 to TRBJ1-2, with 7 bases aligning to TRBD1. After removal of 5 bases from V and 2 bases from J, the junction contained 2 bases not matched to a gene. The germline CDR1 and CDR2 sequences are SGHTA and FQGNSA. The CDR3 covers 13 residues. The CDR3 region has the DNA TGTGCCAGCAGCGTGGGACAGAACTATGGCTACACCTTC. It codes for CASSVGQNYGYTF. The whole variable domain, remainder taken from reference TRBV7-2 and TRBJ1-2, is GAGVSQSPSNKVTEKGKDVELRCDPISGHTALYWYRQSLGQGLEFLIYFQGNSAPDKSGLPSDRFSAERTGGSVSTLTIQRTQQEDSAVYLCASSVGQNYGYTFGSGTRLTVV.